This T cell receptor (beta chain) was identified during a study of neoadjuvant anti-PD-1 for oral cavity cancer. The protocol was immunoSEQ multiplex PCR, while the TCRdb copy is restricted to in-frame clones and leaves out a portion. Of 15,000 to 20,000 clones listed, less than 70% are singletons. V trimming: 4 bases; J trimming: 3 bases; junction bases outside the gene matches: 7. The CDR3 runs 15 residues. CDR1 SGHRS and CDR2 YFSETQ come from the germline V gene. This specimen was PBMCs, taken before nivolumab (anti-PD-1) treatment. The receptor's source is a person aged 35-80 years with oral cavity squamous cell carcinoma. The chain is built from TRBV5-1 and TRBJ2-3, with TRBD1 identical over 8 bases. CDR3 protein: CASSPGQGTTDTQYF. CDR3 nucleotide sequence: TGCGCCAGCAGCCCCGGACAGGGAACTACAGATACGCAGTATTTT.